Following are 26 T cell receptor beta chains from one sample sequenced in a study of T-cell memory formation after mild COVID-19 (dated by TCRdb to the early 2020s). Library construction relied on 5' RACE. Reads for this sample came from an Illumina NovaSeq 6000. TCRdb cleaned the public reads at Q25 with fastp, built clones with MiXCR and kept in-frame beta chains. CDR3 protein sequences are deduplicated, and each keeps its most common genes and DNA. For this sample there are 360,000 or so distinct CDR3 sequences; 28% appear just once. The top ten clones comprise about 13% of the sample. Sequenced input: PBMCs or a T cell subset sorted from them (not recorded which). The origin of the receptors is an adult woman who had mild COVID-19 (a few samples of this study predate the infection). The sample titles of this study are shuffled in the database, so cell type and time point are left out; the donor was told from shared clones.

This chain uses TRBV7-3 with TRBJ1-2; D possibly corresponds to TRBD1 (5 bases). The CDR3 spans 13 residues. Germline CDR1 reads SGHTA; CDR2 reads FQGTGA. Trimming left V 2 bases short and J 8 bases short, with 12 bases between. The CDR3 sequence: CASSLGTGEGYTF. CDR3 DNA: TGTGCCAGCAGCTTAGGTACAGGAGAAGGCTACACCTTC.

This clonotype appeared a few times. The V gene is TRBV7-9, the J gene TRBJ2-2; D uncertain. Trimming pared 2 bases from V and 4 bases from J, leaving 11 bases between. The CDR3 has 15 residues. Germline-derived CDR1 and CDR2 are SEHNR and FQNEAQ (reference sequence). As DNA, the CDR3 is TGTGCCAGCAGCTTAATCCGATTCGGCACCGGGGAGCTGTTTTTT. Amino acids: CASSLIRFGTGELFF.

The chain joins TRBV12-3 or TRBV12-4 to TRBJ1-1; D is undetermined. The CDR3 covers 11 residues. V shed 3 bases and J shed 7 bases, with 6 bases lying between them. CDR3 sequence reads: CASSFSSEAFF. The DNA for the CDR3 is TGTGCCAGCAGTTTTTCCAGTGAAGCTTTCTTT.

This clonotype showed up just a few times. This chain connects TRBV5-1 to TRBJ1-2; TRBD1 matches at 12 bases. This CDR3 is 16 amino acids long. The V gene's germline CDR1 is SGHRS and CDR2 YFSETQ. The V segment lost 3 bases and the J segment 3 bases; nucleotides outside the gene matches: 6. The CDR3 protein is CASSSGQGALDYGYTF. The CDR3 DNA is TGCGCCAGCAGCTCGGGACAGGGGGCGTTGGACTATGGCTACACCTTC.

This clonotype occurred a few times. The rearrangement links TRBV24-1 to TRBJ2-7; D perhaps matches TRBD1 (5 bases). The ends were cut back, 9 bases at V and 1 base at J, with 15 bases in the middle. CDR1 is KGHDR and CDR2 is SFDVKD in the germline V gene. The CDR3 is 14 residues long. The CDR3 sequence is CATRPGHSSYEQYF. In nucleotides, the CDR3 is TGTGCCACCCGGCCAGGACACTCATCCTACGAGCAGTACTTC.

The chain has TRBV7-6 and TRBJ2-1; D gene uncertain. The CDR3 is 13 residues long. With 1 base removed from V and 8 bases from J, the gap between germline ends came to 9 bases. The germline V gene encodes CDR1 SGHVS and CDR2 FNYEAQ. The CDR3 protein is CASSLGQSYEQFF. DNA of the CDR3: TGTGCCAGCAGCTTAGGGCAAAGCTATGAGCAGTTCTTC.

The chain couples TRBV6-5 to TRBJ2-7; 8 positions agree with TRBD2. CDR1 and CDR2 (germline): MNHEY, SVGAGI. The CDR3 has 15 amino acids. With 6 bases clipped from V and 2 bases from J, the junction kept 9 bases outside the gene matches. The CDR3 bases are TGTGCCAGCAGCAGATATAGCGGGAACCCCTACGAGCAGTACTTC. It is translated as CASSRYSGNPYEQYF.

This clonotype was found a few times. The rearrangement links TRBV11-2 to TRBJ2-3; D is perhaps TRBD2 (6 bases). Germline lookup yields CDR1 SGHAT and CDR2 FQNNGV. The CDR3 is made up of 15 amino acids. Trimming took off 5 bases at V and 1 base at J, with 13 bases between the two ends. CDR3 sequence reads: CASSPRLDRTDTQYF. DNA of the CDR3: TGTGCCAGCAGCCCGCGACTAGATCGCACAGATACGCAGTATTTT.

This clonotype was observed a few times. DNA of the CDR3: TGTGCCAGCAGACCCCTACCGAACAGGATTAGGTCTGGGGCCAACGTCCTGACTTTC. Translation: CASRPLPNRIRSGANVLTF. The gene calls are TRBV27 and TRBJ2-6, with a weak D call TRBD1 (5 bases). Per germline, CDR1 MNHEY and CDR2 SMNVEV (reference sequence). The length of the CDR3 is 19 residues. V gave up 6 bases and J gave up 1 base, with 22 bases separating them.

This clonotype showed up just a few times. The chain combines TRBV5-5 with TRBJ2-3; 8 bases agree with TRBD2. Germline CDR1 and CDR2: SGHKS and YYEKEE (reference sequence). The V and J ends lost 1 base and 1 base, in that order; junction bases with no gene match: 2. This CDR3 contains 15 residues. CDR3 sequence: CASSLREGRTDTQYF. The CDR3 coding sequence is TGTGCCAGCAGCTTGCGGGAGGGGCGCACAGATACGCAGTATTTT.

The chain's CDR3 is CASSFGTVLTGELFF. DNA of the CDR3: TGTGCCAGCAGTTTCGGGACAGTCCTCACCGGGGAGCTGTTTTTT. The genes are TRBV6-5 and TRBJ2-2; 7 bases match TRBD1. Germline CDR1 MNHEY, CDR2 SVGAGI. The ends lost 4 bases at V and 4 bases at J; junction bases unmatched: 6. The length of the CDR3 is 15 residues.

This clonotype was observed a few times. The CDR3 sequence is CASSRDRAGNEQFF. As DNA, the CDR3 is TGTGCCAGCAGCCGAGACAGGGCTGGCAATGAGCAGTTCTTC. The gene calls are TRBV27 and TRBJ2-1, with TRBD1 matching over 7 bases. The CDR3 runs to 14 residues. Trimming at V came to 6 bases and at J to 6 bases, leaving 8 bases not matched to a gene. Germline CDR1 MNHEY, CDR2 SMNVEV (reference sequence).

The chain links TRBV27 to TRBJ2-1; 11 nucleotides match TRBD1. Per germline, CDR1 MNHEY and CDR2 SMNVEV (reference sequence). The CDR3 totals 17 residues. The J segment lost 4 bases and the V segment lost 2 bases, leaving 7 bases of the junction unmatched. Written as DNA, the CDR3 is TGTGCCAGCAGTTTAGGGACAGGGGGTCCTAAGTACAATGAGCAGTTCTTC. Its translation: CASSLGTGGPKYNEQFF.

The chain combines TRBV7-6 with TRBJ1-6, with 9 bases fitting TRBD1. The V gene's germline CDR1 is SGHVS and CDR2 FNYEAQ. The CDR3 consists of 15 residues. V lost 4 bases, J lost 9 bases, and 7 bases stayed unmatched. The CDR3 region is CASSYGTGKASPLHF. The CDR3 coding sequence is TGTGCCAGCAGCTACGGGACAGGGAAGGCTTCACCCCTCCACTTT.

This clonotype turned up a few times. The chain links TRBV25-1 to TRBJ1-3, with D hard to call. This CDR3 spans 13 amino acids. Germline CDR1 MGHDK, CDR2 SYGVNS. V dropped 3 bases and J dropped 4 bases, with 7 bases sitting between them. This CDR3 reads CASSDVLGNTIYF. The CDR3 DNA follows: TGTGCCAGCAGTGATGTATTGGGAAACACCATATATTTT.

This clonotype was recorded only once. The chain has TRBV5-1 and TRBJ1-1; 8 bases are a match to TRBD1. V was clipped by 3 bases and J by 6 bases; unmatched bases: 7. CDR3 length equals 14 residues. Germline V gene lookup returns CDR1 SGHRS and CDR2 YFSETQ. As DNA, the CDR3 is TGCGCCAGCAGCTCGACAGGGGACTCGGCTGAAGCTTTCTTT. Translated: CASSSTGDSAEAFF. The entire variable domain, with the rest obtained from reference TRBV5-1 and TRBJ1-1, is as follows: KAGVTQTPRYLIKTRGQQVTLSCSPISGHRSVSWYQQTPGQGLQFLFEYFSETQRNKGNFPGRFSGRQFSNSRSEMNVSTLELGDSALYLCASSSTGDSAEAFFGQGTRLTVV.

The V and J genes are TRBV11-2 and TRBJ1-3; no clear D. The CDR3 extends over 12 amino acids. The germline CDR1 and CDR2 sequences are SGHAT and FQNNGV. V lost 5 bases and J 4 bases, leaving 6 bases between the germline ends. The CDR3 reads CASSPRGNTIYF. CDR3 sequence (DNA): TGTGCCAGCAGCCCCCGCGGAAACACCATATATTTT.

V gene TRBV19 combines with J gene TRBJ1-1, with TRBD1 as a possible D gene (6 bases). Germline CDR1 is LNHDA and CDR2 is SQIVND (reference sequence). V dropped 5 bases and J dropped 1 base, with 11 bases sitting between them. This CDR3 comprises 14 residues. CDR3 nucleotide sequence: TGTGCCAGTAGTCCGGGACACGAGAACACTGAAGCTTTCTTT. It translates to CASSPGHENTEAFF.

The rearrangement uses TRBV6-5 and TRBJ1-6, with a tentative D call TRBD1 (5 bases). Per the germline V gene, CDR1 is MNHEY and CDR2 is SVGAGI. The CDR3 extends over 12 amino acids. The V and J ends lost 5 bases and 7 bases respectively, with 6 bases between them. The DNA for the CDR3 is TGTGCCAGCAGTGCAGGGAATTCACCCCTCCACTTT. Its translation is CASSAGNSPLHF.

The genes are TRBV29-1 and TRBJ1-1, with 7 bases that match TRBD1. Trimming cost V 4 bases and J 7 bases; bases outside gene matches: 9. The CDR3 loop spans 13 amino acids. Germline V gene sequence: CDR1 SQVTM, CDR2 ANQGSEA. This CDR3 is CSVAHRQGGEAFF. Here the CDR3 DNA reads TGCAGCGTTGCTCACAGACAGGGAGGTGAAGCTTTCTTT.

The sample holds a few counts of this clonotype. The V gene is TRBV5-1, the J gene TRBJ2-1; tentative D call: TRBD1 (6 bases). The germline V gene has CDR1 SGHRS and CDR2 YFSETQ. The CDR3 runs to 17 residues. The V gene lost 2 bases and the J gene lost 0 bases, with 15 bases spanning the gap. The chain's CDR3 is CASSLSGASYSYNEQFF. CDR3 coding DNA: TGCGCCAGCAGCTTATCAGGGGCAAGTTACTCCTACAATGAGCAGTTCTTC.

Ten or more counts support this clonotype. DNA of the CDR3: TGTGCCAGCAGCTTAGTTTCGGGCGGGAGTTCGTACGAGCAGTACTTC. Encoded protein: CASSLVSGGSSYEQYF. This sequence joins TRBV7-2 and TRBJ2-7; 7 positions agree with TRBD2. The V and J ends lost 1 base and 4 bases, in that order; junction bases with no gene match: 10. Germline CDR1 and CDR2: SGHTA and FQGNSA. The CDR3 has 16 residues.

V gene TRBV12-3 or TRBV12-4 combines with J gene TRBJ1-6; D call uncertain. The CDR3 totals 15 residues. The V gene lost 6 bases and the J gene lost 13 bases, with 22 bases spanning the gap. The CDR3 is CASRPRGGISGPLHF. The CDR3 DNA sequence: TGTGCCAGCAGGCCCCGGGGAGGGATTTCCGGGCCCCTCCACTTT.

This clonotype was picked up many times. CDR3 residues: CATSDFNTGELFF. As DNA, the CDR3 is TGTGCCACCAGTGATTTCAACACCGGGGAGCTGTTTTTT. The rearrangement links TRBV24-1 to TRBJ2-2; no clear D. CDR1 is KGHDR, CDR2 SFDVKD, per germline. This CDR3 is 13 amino acids long. The ends were cut back, 1 base at V and 2 bases at J, with 1 base in the middle.

This clonotype was recorded many times. The chain links TRBV14 to TRBJ2-7; tentatively, D is TRBD1 or TRBD2 (5 bases each). The V gene lost 4 bases and the J gene lost 13 bases, with 23 bases spanning the gap. The CDR3 totals 14 residues. Germline V CDR1 and CDR2: SGHDN, FVKESK. In DNA form, the CDR3 reads TGTGCCAGCAGCCCCTATGGGACCTCTAGCCCGCCCTACTTC. Translated: CASSPYGTSSPPYF.

Only one count was recorded for this clonotype. The J gene is TRBJ2-7, the V gene TRBV9, with 8 bases matching TRBD2. Unmatched junction bases numbered 8, after V lost 0 bases and J lost 3 bases. CDR3 length: 16 residues. From germline, CDR1 is SGDLS and CDR2 YYNGEE. CDR3 protein: CASSVGEGLALYEQYF. The CDR3 bases are TGTGCCAGCAGCGTAGGGGAAGGACTAGCTCTCTACGAGCAGTACTTC.